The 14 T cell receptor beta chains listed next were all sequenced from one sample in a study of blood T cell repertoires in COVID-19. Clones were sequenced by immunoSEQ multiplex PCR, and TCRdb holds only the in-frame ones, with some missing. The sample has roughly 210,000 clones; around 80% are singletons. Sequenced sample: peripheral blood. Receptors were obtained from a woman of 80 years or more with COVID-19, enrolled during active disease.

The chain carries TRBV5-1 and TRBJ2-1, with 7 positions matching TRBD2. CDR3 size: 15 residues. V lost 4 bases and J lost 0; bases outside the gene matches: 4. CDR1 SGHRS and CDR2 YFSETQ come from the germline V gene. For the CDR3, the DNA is TGCGCCAGCAGCGGGACTACAAACTCCTACAATGAGCAGTTCTTC. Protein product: CASSGTTNSYNEQFF.

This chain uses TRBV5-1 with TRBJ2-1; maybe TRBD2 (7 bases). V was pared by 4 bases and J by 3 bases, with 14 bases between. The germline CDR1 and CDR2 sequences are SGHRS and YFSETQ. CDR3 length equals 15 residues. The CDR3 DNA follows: TGCGCCAGCAGCCCCTCGGGGGGCCTCTACAATGAGCAGTTCTTC. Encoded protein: CASSPSGGLYNEQFF.

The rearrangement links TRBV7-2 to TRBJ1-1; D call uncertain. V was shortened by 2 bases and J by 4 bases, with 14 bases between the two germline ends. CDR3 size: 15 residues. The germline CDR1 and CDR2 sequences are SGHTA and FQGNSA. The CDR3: CASSLNWAGPTEAFF. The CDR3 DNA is TGTGCCAGCAGCTTAAATTGGGCAGGCCCCACTGAAGCTTTCTTT.

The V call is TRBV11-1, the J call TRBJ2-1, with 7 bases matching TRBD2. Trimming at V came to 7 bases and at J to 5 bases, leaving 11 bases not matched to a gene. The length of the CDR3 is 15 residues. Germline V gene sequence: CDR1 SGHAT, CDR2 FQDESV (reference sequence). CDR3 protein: CASTKGEGWNNEQFF. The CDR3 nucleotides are TGTGCCAGCACCAAAGGGGAGGGATGGAACAATGAGCAGTTCTTC.

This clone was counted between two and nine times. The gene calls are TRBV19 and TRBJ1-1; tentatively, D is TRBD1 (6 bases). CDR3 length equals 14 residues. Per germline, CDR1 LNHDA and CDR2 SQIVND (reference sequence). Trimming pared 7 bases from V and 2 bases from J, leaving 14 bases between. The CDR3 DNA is TGTGCCAGTACCGACAGGTCCGCAAACACTGAAGCTTTCTTT. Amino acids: CASTDRSANTEAFF.

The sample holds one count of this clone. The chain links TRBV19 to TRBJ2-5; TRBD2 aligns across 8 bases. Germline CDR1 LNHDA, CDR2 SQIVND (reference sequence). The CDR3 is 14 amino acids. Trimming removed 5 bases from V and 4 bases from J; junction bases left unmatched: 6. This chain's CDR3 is CASSGGGLGETQYF. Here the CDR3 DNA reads TGTGCCAGTAGTGGCGGGGGGCTCGGAGAGACCCAGTACTTC.

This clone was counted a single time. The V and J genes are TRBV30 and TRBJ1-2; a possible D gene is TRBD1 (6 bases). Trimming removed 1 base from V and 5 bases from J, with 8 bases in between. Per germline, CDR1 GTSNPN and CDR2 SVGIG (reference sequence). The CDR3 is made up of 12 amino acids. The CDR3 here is CAWSGQGYGYTF. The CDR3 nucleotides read TGTGCCTGGAGTGGGCAGGGGTATGGCTACACCTTC.

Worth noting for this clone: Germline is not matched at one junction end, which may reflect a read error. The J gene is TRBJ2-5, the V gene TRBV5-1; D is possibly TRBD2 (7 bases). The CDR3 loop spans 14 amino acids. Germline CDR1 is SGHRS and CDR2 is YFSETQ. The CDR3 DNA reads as TGCGCCAGCAGCTTTGGGGGGGGCCAAAAGACCCAGTACTTC. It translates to CASSFGGGQKTQYF.

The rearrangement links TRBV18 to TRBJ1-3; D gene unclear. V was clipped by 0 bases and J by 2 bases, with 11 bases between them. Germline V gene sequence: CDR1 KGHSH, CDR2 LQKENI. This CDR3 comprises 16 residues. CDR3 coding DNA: TGTGCCAGCTCACCACCTGGTGGAGCGACTGGAAACACCATATATTTT. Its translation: CASSPPGGATGNTIYF.

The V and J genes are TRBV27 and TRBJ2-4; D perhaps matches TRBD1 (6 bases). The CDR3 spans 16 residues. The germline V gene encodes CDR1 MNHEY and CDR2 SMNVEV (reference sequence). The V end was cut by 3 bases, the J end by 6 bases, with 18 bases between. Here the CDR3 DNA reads TGTGCCAGCAGTTTCCTTGGGGGCCTGTCTACAAACATTCAGTACTTC. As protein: CASSFLGGLSTNIQYF.

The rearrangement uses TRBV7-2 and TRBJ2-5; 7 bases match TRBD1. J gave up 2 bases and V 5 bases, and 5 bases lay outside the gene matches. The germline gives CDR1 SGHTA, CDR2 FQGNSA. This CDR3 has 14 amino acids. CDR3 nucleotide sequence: TGTGCCAGCAGCGCCCCGGACAGGCAAGAGACCCAGTACTTC. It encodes CASSAPDRQETQYF.

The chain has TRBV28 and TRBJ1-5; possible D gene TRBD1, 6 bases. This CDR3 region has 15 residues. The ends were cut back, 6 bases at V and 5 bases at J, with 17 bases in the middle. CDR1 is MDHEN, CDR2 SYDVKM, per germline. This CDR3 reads CASSPSWGLDQPQHF. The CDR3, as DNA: TGTGCCAGCAGCCCCTCATGGGGGCTTGATCAGCCCCAGCATTTT.

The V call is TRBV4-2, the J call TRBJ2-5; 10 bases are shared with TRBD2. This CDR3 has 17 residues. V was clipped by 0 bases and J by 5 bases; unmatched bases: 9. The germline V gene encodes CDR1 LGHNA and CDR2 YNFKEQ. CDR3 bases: TGTGCCAGCAGCCAAGAAGCTAGCGGGGGAGTGAGGGAGACCCAGTACTTC. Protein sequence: CASSQEASGGVRETQYF.

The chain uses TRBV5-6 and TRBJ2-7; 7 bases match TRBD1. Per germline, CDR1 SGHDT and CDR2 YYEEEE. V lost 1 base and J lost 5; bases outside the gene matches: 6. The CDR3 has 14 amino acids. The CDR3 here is CASSLFSGGNEQYV. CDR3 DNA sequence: TGTGCCAGCAGCTTGTTTTCAGGGGGAAACGAGCAGTACGTC.